Listed below are T cell receptor beta chains from one sample, sequenced in a study of somatic mutations in cytotoxic T cells in rheumatoid arthritis. Sequencing used immunoSEQ multiplex PCR; TCRdb keeps in-frame clones, though not all of them. The sample consists of 16,000 or so clones, about four fifths of them appearing once. The sequenced sample was CD8+ T cells sorted from blood. All receptors derive from an adult with rheumatoid arthritis. The CDR3 runs from the conserved cysteine through the conserved F or W. The D gene is left open where the match is weak. The listing skips clone size in some rows; elsewhere it reads once, few, many or a size class.

D	V	J	size	DNA	CDR3
.	TRBV27	TRBJ2-5	.	TGTGCCAGCAGGGGGAGGGACAGGACGTACCAAGAGACCCAGTACTTC	CASRGRDRTYQETQYF
.	TRBV7-2	TRBJ2-1	.	TGTGCCAGCAGCTCGGGACTTACAGAGCAGTTCTTC	CASSSGLTEQFF
TRBD2	TRBV9	TRBJ2-7	.	TGTGCCAGCAGCCCCCGGGCGGGAGAATTCGAGCAGTACTTC	CASSPRAGEFEQYF
TRBD1	TRBV11-2	TRBJ2-2	.	TGTGCCAGCAGCCGGAGGGACAGGGACACCGGGGAGCTGTTTTTT	CASSRRDRDTGELFF
.	TRBV30	TRBJ2-2	.	TGTGCCTGGAGTGTACCCGGGGAGCTGTTTTTT	CAWSVPGELFF
TRBD2	TRBV2	TRBJ2-7	.	TGTGCCAGCAGTGAAGCGGGACTAGCGGCCTACGAGCAGTACTTC	CASSEAGLAAYEQYF
.	TRBV13	TRBJ2-1	few	TGTGCCAGCAGCTGGCCGGGACGGGGATACAATGAGCAGTTCTTC	CASSWPGRGYNEQFF
TRBD1	TRBV7-6	TRBJ1-1	.	TGTGCCAGCAGCTTAGAAGTCTCCAGACAGGGGGCGAGCACTGAAGCTTTCTTT	CASSLEVSRQGASTEAFF
.	TRBV5-6	TRBJ1-2	.	TGTGCCAGCAGCTTGAGGGCCCCGGCTCCTTATGGCTACACCTTC	CASSLRAPAPYGYTF
.	TRBV7-9	TRBJ2-1	few	TGTGCCAGCAGCTTAGTACAGGGCGATTACAATGAGCAGTTCTTC	CASSLVQGDYNEQFF
TRBD1	TRBV7-9	TRBJ2-7	large	TGTGCCAGCAGCCGGACAGGGGGCGGCGACGAGCAGTACTTC	CASSRTGGGDEQYF
.	TRBV25-1	TRBJ2-4	.	TGTGCCAGCAGTGAATCGAACAGCTCAAATCGAAACATTCAGTACTTC	CASSESNSSNRNIQYF
.	TRBV6-1	TRBJ2-7	.	TGTGCCAGCGGCCACTACGAGCAGTACTTC	CASGHYEQYF
TRBD1	TRBV2	TRBJ2-2	.	TGTGCCTTTTTTACCCTACCGGGACAGGGGGAAAATGGCGGGGAGCTGTTTTTT	CAFFTLPGQGENGGELFF
.	TRBV9	TRBJ2-7	.	TGTGCCAGCAGCGTAGGCGACAGCTCCTACGAGCAGTACTTC	CASSVGDSSYEQYF
.	TRBV7-6	TRBJ1-2	.	TGTGCCAGCAGCTTGGATCCTCAAGGAAGGTATGGCTACACCTTC	CASSLDPQGRYGYTF
.	TRBV9	TRBJ1-5	once	TGTGCCAGCAGCTCGGGGGGGGGTAGCAATCAGCCCCAGCATTTT	CASSSGGGSNQPQHF
.	TRBV19	TRBJ2-2	.	TGTGCCAGTAGTATCGGCTGGGGTAACGGGGAGCTGTTTTTT	CASSIGWGNGELFF